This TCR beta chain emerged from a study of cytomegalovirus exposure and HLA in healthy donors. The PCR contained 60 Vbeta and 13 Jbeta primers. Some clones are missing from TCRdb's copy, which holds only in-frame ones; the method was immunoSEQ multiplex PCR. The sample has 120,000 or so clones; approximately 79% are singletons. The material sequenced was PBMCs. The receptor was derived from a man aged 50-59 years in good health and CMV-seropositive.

CDR3 sequence: CASSLAGDWGSYEQYF. The CDR3, as DNA: TGTGCCAGCAGCTTGGCCGGGGATTGGGGATCCTACGAGCAGTACTTC. V gene TRBV5-6 combines with J gene TRBJ2-7, with D possibly TRBD2 on 5 matching bases. The germline CDR1 and CDR2 sequences are SGHDT and YYEEEE. V dropped 0 bases and J dropped 1 base, with 14 bases sitting between them. The CDR3 has 16 amino acids.